This TCR beta chain was identified during a study of regulatory T cells in long-lasting Graves disease. The wider study: Persistent Graves' disease meant over 5 years of antithyroid drugs with positive TSH receptor antibodies.

This clonotype occurred a few times. Its antigen is unknown. General study findings and limits: Persistent Graves' disease cases displayed lower TCR diversity than newly diagnosed ones. Among samples with persistent disease, TRBV28, TRBJ1-2 and TRBJ2-5 were favored.

V lost 7 bases and J lost 1, with 13 bases in between. This CDR3 spans 15 amino acids. The germline V gene encodes CDR1 SGHVS and CDR2 FQNEAQ. As to time point: persistent/refractory GD, antithyroid drugs over 5 years with positive TRAb. Researchers made the TCR library from RNA that was extracted from PBMCs. Relying on iRepertoire HTBI primers and Arm-PCR of CDR3 regions, the team built TCR beta libraries. Using its own MiXCR run on the multiplex PCR reads, TCRdb lists one record per CDR3 protein. The repertoire has around 450,000 distinct CDR3 sequences, 20% to 25% of them found once; the top ten carry 7% to 9%.

This specimen consisted of peripheral blood mononuclear cells (PBMCs), obtained when the disease was refractory, from a patient treated with antithyroid drugs. This chain links TRBV7-8 with TRBJ2-2; perhaps TRBD2 as D (5 bases). The clonotype originates from a female donor with Graves disease. CDR3 in amino acids: CASTPGRLNTGELFF. DNA of the CDR3: TGTGCCAGCACCCCGGGGAGATTGAACACCGGGGAGCTGTTTTTT.